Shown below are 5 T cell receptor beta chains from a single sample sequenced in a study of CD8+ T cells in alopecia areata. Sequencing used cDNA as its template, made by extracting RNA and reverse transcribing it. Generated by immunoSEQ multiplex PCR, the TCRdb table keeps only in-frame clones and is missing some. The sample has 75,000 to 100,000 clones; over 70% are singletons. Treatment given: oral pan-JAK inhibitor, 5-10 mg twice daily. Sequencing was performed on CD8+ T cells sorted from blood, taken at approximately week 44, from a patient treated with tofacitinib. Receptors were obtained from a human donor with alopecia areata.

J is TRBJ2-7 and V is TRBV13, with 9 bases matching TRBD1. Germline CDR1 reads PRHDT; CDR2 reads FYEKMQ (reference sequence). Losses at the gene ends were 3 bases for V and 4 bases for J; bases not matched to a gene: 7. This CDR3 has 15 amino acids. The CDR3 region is CASSFLGQGKYEQYF. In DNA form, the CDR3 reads TGTGCCAGCAGCTTCCTAGGACAGGGGAAATACGAGCAGTACTTC.

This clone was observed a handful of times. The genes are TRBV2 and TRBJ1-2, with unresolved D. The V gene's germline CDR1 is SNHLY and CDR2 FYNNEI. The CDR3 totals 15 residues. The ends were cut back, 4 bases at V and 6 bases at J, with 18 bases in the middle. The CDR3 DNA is TGTGCCAGCAGTGTTGTGGGGAATAGACCAGATGGCTACACCTTC. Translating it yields CASSVVGNRPDGYTF. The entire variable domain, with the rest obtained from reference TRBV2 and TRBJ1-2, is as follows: EPEVTQTPSHQVTQMGQEVILRCVPISNHLYFYWYRQILGQKVEFLVSFYNNEISEKSEIFDDQFSVERPDGSNFTLKIRSTKLEDSAMYFCASSVVGNRPDGYTFGSGTRLTVV.

The CDR3 DNA reads as TGTGCCAGCAGTGAAGCGCTTTCCCGGGGGCCTTACGAGCAGTACTTC. Amino acids: CASSEALSRGPYEQYF. This chain links TRBV6-1 with TRBJ2-7; D may be TRBD1 or TRBD2 (6 bases each). The V gene's germline CDR1 is MNHNS and CDR2 SASEGT. The CDR3 sequence is 16 residues long. V lost 0 bases and J lost 4, with 16 bases in between.

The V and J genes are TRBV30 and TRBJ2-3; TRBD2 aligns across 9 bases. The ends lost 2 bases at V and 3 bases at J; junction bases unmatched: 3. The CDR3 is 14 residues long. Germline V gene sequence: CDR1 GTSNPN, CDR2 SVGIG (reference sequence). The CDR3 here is CAWSSGGRTDTQYF. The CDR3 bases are TGTGCCTGGAGTAGCGGGGGGCGGACAGATACGCAGTATTTT.

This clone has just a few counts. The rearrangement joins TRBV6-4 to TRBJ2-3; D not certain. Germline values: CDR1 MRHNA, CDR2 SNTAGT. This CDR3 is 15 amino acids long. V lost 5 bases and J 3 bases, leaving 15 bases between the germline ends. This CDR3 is CASSKDGVGTDTQYF. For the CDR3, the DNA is TGTGCCAGCAGTAAGGATGGAGTAGGGACAGATACGCAGTATTTT.